The 3 T cell receptor beta chains below were found in one sample sequenced in a study of T-cell memory formation after mild COVID-19. MiXCR, run by TCRdb on the 5' RACE reads, gives a single entry per CDR3 protein. The profile shows roughly 160,000 distinct CDR3 sequences, 9.5% to 13% of them singletons. What was sequenced was PBMCs or a T cell subset sorted from them (not recorded which). The receptors shown here come from a man between 18 and 35 years old who had mild COVID-19 (a few samples of this study predate the infection). Cell type and time point are not known.

This clonotype was observed a few times. The V call is TRBV12-3 or TRBV12-4, the J call TRBJ2-2; D is unclear. V was clipped by 8 bases and J by 1 base, with 11 bases between them. The CDR3 runs to 14 residues. This CDR3 reads CASSTHRNTGELFF. The CDR3 DNA reads as TGTGCCAGCTCTACGCACAGGAACACCGGGGAGCTGTTTTTT.

This clonotype was recorded many times. The CDR3 DNA reads TGTGCCAGCTCCTCCAGGGCTAGCCTCCCATCGGGCCACGAGCAGTACTTC. Translating it yields CASSSRASLPSGHEQYF. The genes are TRBV18 and TRBJ2-7; D possibly uses TRBD1 or TRBD2 (5 bases each). The CDR3 extends over 17 amino acids. The V end was cut by 6 bases, the J end by 5 bases, with 26 bases between. Per germline, CDR1 KGHSH and CDR2 LQKENI.

V is TRBV27 and J is TRBJ1-6; D is possibly TRBD1 (6 bases). Trimming removed 3 bases from V and 5 bases from J, with 8 bases in between. In germline, CDR1 is MNHEY, CDR2 SMNVEV (reference sequence). This CDR3 has 14 residues. The CDR3 DNA sequence: TGTGCCAGCAGTTTCCCAGGGGATAATTCACCCCTCCACTTT. Amino acids: CASSFPGDNSPLHF.